Each of the 2 T cell receptor beta chains below was sequenced from the same sample in a study of OX40 agonist ivuxolimab in advanced cancers. Some clones are missing from TCRdb's copy, which holds only in-frame ones; the method was immunoSEQ multiplex PCR. Of around 45,000 clones in the sample, roughly 90% are singletons; the top ten hold around 20%. Sequenced material: CD4+ or CD8+ T cells sorted from blood, taken in a trial of the OX40 agonist ivuxolimab. The receptors stem from an adult with an advanced solid tumor such as melanoma, head and neck, liver or kidney cancer.

This clone was picked up a small number of times. The chain carries TRBV7-9 and TRBJ1-5; a weak D match, TRBD1 (6 bases). Germline lookup yields CDR1 SEHNR and CDR2 FQNEAQ (reference sequence). This CDR3 is built from 13 residues. V lost 5 bases to trimming and J lost 4 bases, with 9 bases between them. This chain's CDR3 is CASSRGGNQPQHF. The CDR3 nucleotides read TGTGCCAGCAGCCGAGGGGGGAATCAGCCCCAGCATTTT.

The chain recombines TRBV5-1 with TRBJ2-1; TRBD2 aligns across 12 bases. The CDR3 totals 16 residues. V shed 4 bases, J shed 8 bases, and the junction held 10 bases outside the gene matches. The germline V gene encodes CDR1 SGHRS and CDR2 YFSETQ. The chain's CDR3 is CASSPGLAGTGHEQFF. CDR3 nucleotide sequence: TGCGCCAGCAGCCCCGGACTAGCGGGGACCGGGCATGAGCAGTTCTTC.